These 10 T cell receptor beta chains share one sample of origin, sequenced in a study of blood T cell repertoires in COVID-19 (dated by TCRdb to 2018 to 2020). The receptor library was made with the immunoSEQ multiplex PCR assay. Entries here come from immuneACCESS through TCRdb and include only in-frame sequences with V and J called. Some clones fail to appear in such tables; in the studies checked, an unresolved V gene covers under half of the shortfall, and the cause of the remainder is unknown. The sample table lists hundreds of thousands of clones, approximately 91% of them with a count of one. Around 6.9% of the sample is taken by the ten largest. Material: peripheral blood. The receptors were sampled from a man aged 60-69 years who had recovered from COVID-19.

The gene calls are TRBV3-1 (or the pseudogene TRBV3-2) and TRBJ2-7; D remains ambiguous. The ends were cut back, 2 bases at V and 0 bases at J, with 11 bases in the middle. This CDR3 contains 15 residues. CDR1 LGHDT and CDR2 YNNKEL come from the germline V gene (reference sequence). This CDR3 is CASSQRHFGSYEQYF. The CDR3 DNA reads TGTGCCAGCAGCCAACGACATTTTGGCTCCTACGAGCAGTACTTC.

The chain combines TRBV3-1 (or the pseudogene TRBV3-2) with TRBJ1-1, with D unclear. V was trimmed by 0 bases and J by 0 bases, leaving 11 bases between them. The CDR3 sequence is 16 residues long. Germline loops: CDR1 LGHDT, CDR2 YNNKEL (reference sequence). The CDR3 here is CASSQEFPPLNTEAFF. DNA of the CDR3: TGTGCCAGCAGCCAAGAATTCCCCCCGTTGAACACTGAAGCTTTCTTT.

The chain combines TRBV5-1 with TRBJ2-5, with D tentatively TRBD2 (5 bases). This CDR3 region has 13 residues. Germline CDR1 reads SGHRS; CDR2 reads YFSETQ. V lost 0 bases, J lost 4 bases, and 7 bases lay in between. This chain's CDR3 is CASSLVAGETQYF. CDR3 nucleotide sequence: TGCGCCAGCAGCTTGGTGGCGGGAGAGACCCAGTACTTC.

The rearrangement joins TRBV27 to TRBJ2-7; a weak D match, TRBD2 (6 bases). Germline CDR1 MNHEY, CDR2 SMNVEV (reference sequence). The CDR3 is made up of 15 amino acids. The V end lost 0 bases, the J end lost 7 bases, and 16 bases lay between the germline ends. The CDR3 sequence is CASSLSNVPAGEQYF. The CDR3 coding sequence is TGTGCCAGCAGTTTATCTAACGTCCCCGCGGGGGAGCAGTACTTC.

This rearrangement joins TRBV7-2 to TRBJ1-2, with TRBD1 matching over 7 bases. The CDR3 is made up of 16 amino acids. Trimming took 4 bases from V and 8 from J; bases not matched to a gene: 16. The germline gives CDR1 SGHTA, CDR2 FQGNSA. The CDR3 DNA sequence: TGTGCCAGCAGCTCCACCCCGTGGGACAGCACGACGGGCTACACCTTC. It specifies CASSSTPWDSTTGYTF.

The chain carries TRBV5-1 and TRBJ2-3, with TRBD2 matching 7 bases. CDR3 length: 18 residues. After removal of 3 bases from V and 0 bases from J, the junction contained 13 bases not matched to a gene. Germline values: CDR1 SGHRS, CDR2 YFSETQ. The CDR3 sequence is CASSSAGGAGVSTDTQYF. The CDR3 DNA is TGCGCCAGCAGCTCCGCCGGAGGGGCGGGAGTAAGCACAGATACGCAGTATTTT.

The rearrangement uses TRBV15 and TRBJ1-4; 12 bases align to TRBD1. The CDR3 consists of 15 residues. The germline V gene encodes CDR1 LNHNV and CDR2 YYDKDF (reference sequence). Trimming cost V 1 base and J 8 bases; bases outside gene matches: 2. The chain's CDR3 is CATSRGDRGREKLFF. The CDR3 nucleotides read TGTGCCACCAGCAGAGGGGACAGGGGGCGAGAAAAACTGTTTTTT.

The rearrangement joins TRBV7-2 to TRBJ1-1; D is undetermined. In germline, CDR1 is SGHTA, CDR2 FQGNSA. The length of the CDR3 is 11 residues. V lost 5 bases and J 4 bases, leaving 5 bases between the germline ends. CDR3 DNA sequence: TGTGCCAGCAGCCCGGGCACTGAAGCTTTCTTT. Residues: CASSPGTEAFF.

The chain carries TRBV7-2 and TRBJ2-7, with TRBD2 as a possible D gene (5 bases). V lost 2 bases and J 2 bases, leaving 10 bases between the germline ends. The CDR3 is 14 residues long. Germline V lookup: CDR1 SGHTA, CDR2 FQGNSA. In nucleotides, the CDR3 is TGTGCCAGCAGCTTAACCAGCGGTCCCTACGAGCAGTACTTC. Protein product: CASSLTSGPYEQYF.

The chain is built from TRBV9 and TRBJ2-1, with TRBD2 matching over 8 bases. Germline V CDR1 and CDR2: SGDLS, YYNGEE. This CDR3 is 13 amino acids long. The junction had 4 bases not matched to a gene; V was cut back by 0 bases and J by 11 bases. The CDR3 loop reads CASSVEAGVKQFF. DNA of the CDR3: TGTGCCAGCAGCGTAGAAGCGGGAGTGAAGCAGTTCTTC. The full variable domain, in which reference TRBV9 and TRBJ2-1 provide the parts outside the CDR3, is DSGVTQTPKHLITATGQRVTLRCSPRSGDLSVYWYQQSLDQGLQFLIQYYNGEERAKGNILERFSAQQFPDLHSELNLSSLELGDSALYFCASSVEAGVKQFFGPGTRLTVL.